This T cell receptor (beta chain) was sequenced during a study of graft-versus-host responses after intestinal transplantation. Data came from immunoSEQ multiplex PCR; TCRdb stores just in-frame clones and leaves some out. The table lists about 100,000 clones, about 93% of them singletons. Whole-study results and caveats: Graft-versus-host to host-versus-graft clonal ratios in allografts were high in patients with graft-donor T cell macrochimerism. Circulating GvH clones peaking coincided with falling HvG clones soon after transplant.

To note about this clone: Its antigen is not known.

The CDR3 totals 16 residues. The germline V gene encodes CDR1 LNHDA and CDR2 SQIVND (reference sequence). After removal of 3 bases from V and 3 bases from J, the junction contained 5 bases not matched to a gene. This receptor was obtained from a human patient who received an intestinal transplant, so some T cells may come from the graft donor. This sequence joins TRBV19 and TRBJ1-4, with 9 nucleotides matching TRBD1. The source was PBMCs, collected around 450 days after intestinal transplant. CDR3 coding DNA: TGTGCCAGTAGTATGTGGGACAGGGCCTCTAATGAAAAACTGTTTTTT. Translating gives CASSMWDRASNEKLFF.